This T cell receptor beta chain was retrieved from a study of Graves' ophthalmopathy and Graves' hyperthyroidism. Study context: There was a collection of peripheral blood at initial diagnosis, before any treatment.

RNA transcripts provided the template for amplifying TCR beta CDR3 regions. RT-PCR was first run with HTBI primers, then multiplex PCR in a second round. MiXCR, run by TCRdb on the multiplex PCR reads, gives a single entry per CDR3 protein. The data hold nearly 400,000 distinct CDR3 sequences, with around 18% observed a single time. Clinical symptoms, serum thyroxine, TRAb, thyroid ultrasound and orbital computed tomography were relied on for diagnosis. From fresh peripheral blood, roughly 11 ml in volume, the PBMCs were obtained. This clonotype occurred a few times. Its antigen is unidentified. Study-wide results and caveats: Most thyroid clonotypes with frequency above 0.001 were detected in blood too.

This CDR3 has 13 residues. The V gene's germline CDR1 is SGHDN and CDR2 FVKESK. V gave up 3 bases and J gave up 4 bases, with 6 bases separating them. Sequenced: peripheral blood. The gene calls are TRBV14 and TRBJ2-2; D remains unclear. This TCR came from a young woman with Graves' ophthalmopathy. Here the CDR3 reads CASSHVGTGELFF. The CDR3 nucleotides read TGTGCCAGCAGCCACGTGGGCACCGGGGAGCTGTTTTTT.